One sample yielded the 32 T cell receptor beta chains listed below, sequenced in a study of T-cell memory formation after mild COVID-19. TCRdb itself ran the 5' RACE reads through MiXCR, one entry per CDR3 protein. The table records 110,000 to 150,000 distinct CDR3 sequences, roughly 13% of them present only once. Sequencing input: PBMCs or a T cell subset sorted from them (not recorded which). The receptors come from an adult woman who had mild COVID-19 (a few samples of this study predate the infection). Cell type and time point are not known.

The table lists this clonotype with a few counts. In DNA form, the CDR3 reads TGTGCCAGCACCACGACAGGGTTCGAGCAGTACTTC. Residues: CASTTTGFEQYF. This chain joins TRBV12-3 or TRBV12-4 and TRBJ2-7; 7 bases line up with TRBD1. The length of the CDR3 is 12 residues. J lost 6 bases, V lost 7 bases, and 6 bases had no gene match.

This chain joins TRBV12-5 and TRBJ2-2; no clear D. V was shortened by 0 bases and J by 0 bases, with 8 bases between the two germline ends. The length of the CDR3 is 16 residues. Looked up from germline, CDR1 is LGHNT and CDR2 is FRNRAP. CDR3 DNA: TGTGCTAGTGGTTTGGTATTCGGCGCGAACACCGGGGAGCTGTTTTTT. Translation gives CASGLVFGANTGELFF.

This clonotype has just a few counts. The V call is TRBV27, the J call TRBJ2-2; D is undetermined. V gave up 1 base and J gave up 6 bases, with 12 bases separating them. Germline V gene sequence: CDR1 MNHEY, CDR2 SMNVEV (reference sequence). The CDR3 loop spans 15 amino acids. The CDR3 DNA sequence: TGTGCCAGCAGTTTATGGTACTCTATGTCCGGGGAGCTGTTTTTT. Amino acids: CASSLWYSMSGELFF.

This clonotype was detected only a few times. This chain connects TRBV6-6 to TRBJ2-3; perhaps TRBD2 as D (5 bases). This CDR3 spans 17 amino acids. V lost 2 bases to trimming and J lost 2 bases, with 17 bases between them. Germline lookup yields CDR1 MNHNY and CDR2 SVGAGI (reference sequence). The CDR3 region is CASSYAPYLRATDTQYF. Here the CDR3 DNA reads TGTGCCAGCAGTTACGCCCCCTATCTGCGGGCCACAGATACGCAGTATTTT.

This clonotype turned up a few times. The chain links TRBV5-6 to TRBJ2-7; D is possibly TRBD1 (6 bases). Per the germline V gene, CDR1 is SGHDT and CDR2 is YYEEEE. Trimming stripped 6 bases from V and 5 bases from J, with 18 bases between. The CDR3 extends over 14 amino acids. CDR3 sequence (DNA): TGTGCCAGCAACCTGGGGCAGGGGTTAAACGAGCAGTACTTC. Encoded protein: CASNLGQGLNEQYF.

This clonotype was observed a few times. The chain links TRBV7-6 to TRBJ2-6; D is ambiguous. There are 13 residues in the CDR3. Germline CDR1 reads SGHVS; CDR2 reads FNYEAQ. Deletions cut 3 bases from V and 2 bases from J, with 2 bases between. CDR3 sequence reads: CASSLAGANVLTF. The DNA of the CDR3 is TGTGCCAGCAGCTTGGCTGGGGCCAACGTCCTGACTTTC.

This clonotype occurred a few times. The chain carries TRBV4-1 and TRBJ1-6; the D gene is possibly TRBD1 (6 bases). Germline-derived CDR1 and CDR2 are MGHRA and YSYEKL. Trimming left V 0 bases short and J 9 bases short, with 21 bases between. The CDR3 is 18 residues long. CDR3 bases: TGCGCCAGCAGCCAAGAAGCAGGGGACGGTCCTTTGGGTTCACCCCTCCACTTT. It translates to CASSQEAGDGPLGSPLHF.

The genes are TRBV11-2 and TRBJ1-2, with D possibly TRBD1 on 6 matching bases. Germline V lookup: CDR1 SGHAT, CDR2 FQNNGV. This CDR3 is 16 amino acids long. Trimming removed 5 bases at V and 4 bases at J, with 20 bases between. The CDR3 DNA reads as TGTGCCAGCAGCCCCGAAGGGGGGAAGCGAACCTATGGCTACACCTTC. The encoded protein is CASSPEGGKRTYGYTF.

This clonotype came up a few times. This chain connects TRBV5-5 to TRBJ2-7; 9 bases fit TRBD1. CDR3 length: 14 residues. Trimming at V came to 2 bases and at J to 4 bases, leaving 4 bases not matched to a gene. Per germline, CDR1 SGHKS and CDR2 YYEKEE (reference sequence). CDR3 loop: CASSLGQGWYEQYF. The CDR3 DNA is TGTGCCAGCAGCTTAGGACAGGGGTGGTACGAGCAGTACTTC.

This clonotype was seen more than once but under ten times. The V and J genes are TRBV4-1 and TRBJ2-1, with TRBD1 matching over 10 bases. CDR1 is MGHRA and CDR2 is YSYEKL in the germline V gene. The CDR3 totals 17 residues. The V segment lost 0 bases and the J segment 4 bases; nucleotides outside the gene matches: 6. The CDR3 loop is CASSQDRTGGTYNEQFF. CDR3 coding DNA: TGCGCCAGCAGCCAAGATCGGACAGGGGGAACTTACAATGAGCAGTTCTTC.

V and J are TRBV29-1 and TRBJ2-3; TRBD1 matches 9 bases. Per germline, CDR1 SQVTM and CDR2 ANQGSEA. Trimming at V came to 8 bases and at J to 4 bases, leaving 7 bases not matched to a gene. This CDR3 spans 13 amino acids. The CDR3 DNA sequence: TGCAGCAGTGACAGGGGGTCGGCAGATACGCAGTATTTT. Encoded protein: CSSDRGSADTQYF.

On this clonotype: Germline and junction disagree at one end, which may indicate a read error. The chain combines TRBV6-5 with TRBJ1-1; the D is unclear. In germline, CDR1 is MNHEY, CDR2 SVGAGI. CDR3 size: 14 residues. The DNA for the CDR3 is TGTGCCAGCAGTTACTGGCAGACGAACACTGGAGCTTTCTTT. The encoded protein is CASSYWQTNTGAFF.

Many counts were recorded for this clonotype. This chain joins TRBV23-1 and TRBJ2-6; D is ambiguous. TRBV23-1 is placed among ORFs of uncertain function. The CDR3 has 20 amino acids. Trimming cost V 2 bases and J 0 bases, with 20 bases left between them. In DNA, the CDR3 is TGCGCCAGCAGTCAACTCAAAGGGCACCGGCGATGCTCTGGGGCCAACGTCCTGACTTTC. Residues: CASSQLKGHRRCSGANVLTF.

This clonotype was seen a handful of times. The V gene is TRBV12-3 or TRBV12-4, the J gene TRBJ2-3; perhaps TRBD2 as D (5 bases). This CDR3 has 14 residues. V lost 5 bases and J 0 bases, leaving 9 bases between the germline ends. The CDR3: CASSPGSSTDTQYF. In nucleotides, the CDR3 is TGTGCCAGCAGTCCGGGGTCTAGCACAGATACGCAGTATTTT.

The chain employs TRBV29-1 and TRBJ1-2, with TRBD1 matching over 10 bases. CDR1 SQVTM and CDR2 ANQGSEA come from the germline V gene. The V segment lost 3 bases and the J segment 0 bases; nucleotides outside the gene matches: 1. CDR3 length: 14 residues. CDR3 DNA: TGCAGCGTTGAGGGACAGGGGACTAACTATGGCTACACCTTC. It is translated as CSVEGQGTNYGYTF. The whole variable domain, filled in from reference TRBV29-1 and TRBJ1-2, reads SAVISQKPSRDICQRGTSLTIQCQVDSQVTMMFWYRQQPGQSLTLIATANQGSEATYESGFVIDKFPISRPNLTFSTLTVSNMSPEDSSIYLCSVEGQGTNYGYTFGSGTRLTVV.

This clonotype was seen a handful of times. The CDR3, as DNA: TGTGCCAGCAGCGGCCCCCGGGACAGGGGGGGAACCGGGGAGCTGTTTTTT. Encoded protein: CASSGPRDRGGTGELFF. This rearrangement joins TRBV7-6 to TRBJ2-2, with TRBD1 identical over 11 bases. Unmatched junction bases numbered 10, after V lost 5 bases and J lost 5 bases. The germline CDR1 and CDR2 sequences are SGHVS and FNYEAQ. This CDR3 has 17 residues.

This clonotype was detected many times. The chain employs TRBV4-1 and TRBJ2-1; D may be TRBD1 or TRBD2 (5 bases each). Germline-derived CDR1 and CDR2 are MGHRA and YSYEKL. This CDR3 is built from 14 residues. V lost 4 bases and J 8 bases, leaving 15 bases between the germline ends. CDR3 in amino acids: CASSPEARRDEQFF. The CDR3 DNA is TGCGCCAGCAGCCCGGAGGCCCGCAGGGATGAGCAGTTCTTC.

This clonotype turned up a few times. V is TRBV29-1 and J is TRBJ2-1, with 7 nucleotides matching TRBD2. There are 11 residues in the CDR3. J lost 7 bases, V lost 7 bases, and 4 bases had no gene match. Germline CDR1 is SQVTM and CDR2 is ANQGSEA. Written as DNA, the CDR3 is TGCAGCGCCTGGCGGGGGAATGAGCAGTTCTTC. Encoded protein: CSAWRGNEQFF.

The V gene is TRBV7-9, the J gene TRBJ1-2, with 7 bases matching TRBD1. J gave up 4 bases and V 4 bases, and 6 bases lay outside the gene matches. The CDR3 contains 14 residues. Germline CDR1 is SEHNR and CDR2 is FQNEAQ (reference sequence). DNA of the CDR3: TGTGCCAGCAGCTGGCCGAGACAGGGCTATGGCTACACCTTC. Translated, it gives CASSWPRQGYGYTF. Full variable domain (outside the CDR3, taken from reference TRBV7-9 and TRBJ1-2): DTGVSQNPRHKITKRGQNVTFRCDPISEHNRLYWYRQTLGQGPEFLTYFQNEAQLEKSRLLSDRFSAERPKGSFSTLEIQRTEQGDSAMYLCASSWPRQGYGYTFGSGTRLTVV.

In its sample, this clonotype was seen a few times. The chain links TRBV5-1 to TRBJ2-1; TRBD2 matches at 12 bases. The germline gives CDR1 SGHRS, CDR2 YFSETQ. V shed 5 bases, J shed 7 bases, and the junction held 19 bases outside the gene matches. This CDR3 is 19 amino acids long. CDR3 coding DNA: TGCGCCAGCAGTACATCCGGGACAGGGCTAGCGGGAGGGGCAAATGAGCAGTTCTTC. Protein sequence: CASSTSGTGLAGGANEQFF.

V and J are TRBV6-6 and TRBJ1-4; D is possibly TRBD1 (6 bases). Germline loops: CDR1 MNHNY, CDR2 SVGAGI (reference sequence). The CDR3 loop spans 15 amino acids. Trimming removed 2 bases at V and 2 bases at J, with 9 bases between. CDR3 in amino acids: CASSYGQPTNEKLFF. In DNA form, the CDR3 reads TGTGCCAGCAGTTACGGACAGCCCACTAATGAAAAACTGTTTTTT.

V is TRBV12-3 or TRBV12-4 and J is TRBJ2-1; 10 bases are shared with TRBD2. The trim removed 1 base at V and 6 bases at J, leaving 3 bases unmatched. CDR3 length: 15 residues. This chain's CDR3 is CASSLEVAGGNEQFF. The DNA for the CDR3 is TGTGCCAGCAGTTTAGAGGTAGCGGGGGGCAATGAGCAGTTCTTC.

This clonotype occurred many times. The gene calls are TRBV6-6 and TRBJ1-2; D call uncertain. V lost 0 bases and J lost 0, with 11 bases in between. This CDR3 has 16 residues. The germline V gene encodes CDR1 MNHNY and CDR2 SVGAGI (reference sequence). The CDR3 region is CASSYSNLGPNYGYTF. In DNA form, the CDR3 reads TGTGCCAGCAGTTACTCGAATTTAGGCCCTAACTATGGCTACACCTTC.

This clonotype was observed a few times. This rearrangement joins TRBV11-1 to TRBJ1-1; D is ambiguous. Germline V CDR1 and CDR2: SGHAT, FQDESV (reference sequence). The CDR3 contains 13 residues. V lost 0 bases and J 6 bases, leaving 8 bases between the germline ends. The DNA for the CDR3 is TGTGCCAGCAGCTTAGCGGTTGCGGCTGAAGCTTTCTTT. It translates to CASSLAVAAEAFF.

V and J are TRBV14 and TRBJ2-1; D gene unclear. CDR1 is SGHDN, CDR2 FVKESK, per germline. The V and J ends lost 4 bases and 8 bases respectively, with 9 bases between them. The CDR3 length is 12 residues. The CDR3 sequence is CASSRRWDEQFF. CDR3 DNA: TGTGCCAGCAGCCGACGGTGGGATGAGCAGTTCTTC.

The chain combines TRBV7-2 with TRBJ2-1; TRBD2 agrees at 11 bases. CDR1 and CDR2 from the germline V gene are SGHTA and FQGNSA. The CDR3 runs to 19 residues. After removal of 7 bases from V and 5 bases from J, the junction contained 19 bases not matched to a gene. The CDR3 region is CASTGSNLAGGSYHNEQFF. CDR3 DNA: TGTGCCAGCACCGGGTCAAATCTAGCGGGGGGTTCGTACCACAATGAGCAGTTCTTC. Looking up the rest from reference TRBV7-2 and TRBJ2-1 gives the full variable domain: GAGVSQSPSNKVTEKGKDVELRCDPISGHTALYWYRQSLGQGLEFLIYFQGNSAPDKSGLPSDRFSAERTGGSVSTLTIQRTQQEDSAVYLCASTGSNLAGGSYHNEQFFGPGTRLTVL.

This clonotype was observed a few times. The chain combines TRBV11-2 with TRBJ2-7; 7 nucleotides agree with TRBD2. The V and J ends lost 1 base and 2 bases, in that order; junction bases with no gene match: 5. CDR3 length: 15 residues. Germline V lookup: CDR1 SGHAT, CDR2 FQNNGV. CDR3: CASSLVLAEAYEQYF. DNA for the CDR3: TGTGCCAGCAGCTTAGTTCTAGCGGAGGCCTACGAGCAGTACTTC. Combining the CDR3 with reference TRBV11-2 and TRBJ2-7 gives the whole variable domain EAGVAQSPRYKIIEKRQSVAFWCNPISGHATLYWYQQILGQGPKLLIQFQNNGVVDDSQLPKDRFSAERLKGVDSTLKIQPAKLEDSAVYLCASSLVLAEAYEQYFGPGTRLTVT.

The gene calls are TRBV7-9 and TRBJ1-5; D is undetermined. The CDR3 has 13 amino acids. Germline V gene sequence: CDR1 SEHNR, CDR2 FQNEAQ (reference sequence). V was trimmed by 5 bases and J by 5 bases, leaving 10 bases between them. CDR3 DNA sequence: TGTGCCAGCAGCGGCAAAGTCGATCAGCCCCAGCATTTT. Its protein is CASSGKVDQPQHF.

V and J are TRBV5-1 and TRBJ1-4; tentatively, D is TRBD1 (6 bases). The CDR3 is 16 residues long. The V gene's germline CDR1 is SGHRS and CDR2 YFSETQ. V was clipped by 0 bases and J by 0 bases, with 9 bases between them. CDR3 residues: CASSLEAGATNEKLFF. CDR3 nucleotides: TGCGCCAGCAGCTTGGAGGCAGGGGCAACTAATGAAAAACTGTTTTTT.

This chain joins TRBV7-2 and TRBJ1-5, with D perhaps TRBD1 (6 bases). The CDR3 runs to 16 residues. Germline assignment: CDR1 SGHTA and CDR2 FQGNSA. V dropped 0 bases and J dropped 2 bases, with 11 bases sitting between them. The CDR3 nucleotides read TGTGCCAGCAGCTTAGCTTGGGGGGGCGGCAATCAGCCCCAGCATTTT. Translated, it gives CASSLAWGGGNQPQHF.

This clonotype has only a few counts. V is TRBV7-9 and J is TRBJ2-2; D possibly corresponds to TRBD2 (5 bases). The CDR3 contains 13 residues. CDR1 SEHNR and CDR2 FQNEAQ come from the germline V gene (reference sequence). Trimming stripped 5 bases from V and 7 bases from J, with 11 bases between. In nucleotides, the CDR3 is TGTGCCAGCAGCCCGAGCACTAGCGGGGAGCTGTTTTTT. It is translated as CASSPSTSGELFF.

This chain links TRBV13 with TRBJ2-7; the D gene is possibly TRBD2 (5 bases). The germline V gene has CDR1 PRHDT and CDR2 FYEKMQ (reference sequence). This CDR3 contains 13 residues. V lost 5 bases and J 4 bases, leaving 12 bases between the germline ends. CDR3 bases: TGTGCCAGCAGCCAGCGGTCCTCTTACGAGCAGTACTTC. Encoded protein: CASSQRSSYEQYF.